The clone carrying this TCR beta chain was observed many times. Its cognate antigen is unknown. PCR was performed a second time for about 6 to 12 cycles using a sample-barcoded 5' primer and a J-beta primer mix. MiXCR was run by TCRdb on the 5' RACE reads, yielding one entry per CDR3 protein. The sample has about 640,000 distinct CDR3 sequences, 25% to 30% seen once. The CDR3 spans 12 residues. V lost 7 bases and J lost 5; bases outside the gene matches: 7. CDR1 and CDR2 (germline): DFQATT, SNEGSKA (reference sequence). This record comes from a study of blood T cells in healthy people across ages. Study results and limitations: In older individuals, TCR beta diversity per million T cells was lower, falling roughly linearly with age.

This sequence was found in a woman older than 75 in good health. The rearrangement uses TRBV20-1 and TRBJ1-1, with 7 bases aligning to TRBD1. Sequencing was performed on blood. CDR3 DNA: TGCAGTGTAGAGGGGGCGCGGACTGAAGCTTTCTTT. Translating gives CSVEGARTEAFF.